This T cell receptor beta chain was recorded in a study of blood T cell repertoires in COVID-19. Study overall: In each case, the material was cDNA or gDNA derived from T cells, B-cell-depleted T cells, or PBMCs.

Produced via immunoSEQ multiplex PCR; TCRdb's table is partial and in-frame only. Of fewer than 250,000 clones in the sample, about 89% were seen once. The CDR3 runs to 12 residues. The germline CDR1 and CDR2 sequences are MDHEN and SYDVKM. Adults between about 18 and 95 years of age took part from fewer than 30 US areas. This clone was counted only a few times. The rearrangement links TRBV28 to TRBJ1-5; 9 bases are shared with TRBD1. The clonotype comes from a woman between 18 and 30 years old who had recovered from COVID-19. Material: PBMCs or T cells enriched from blood (not recorded which). The CDR3 nucleotides are TGTGTGTCAGGGACAGGGAATCAGCCCCAGCATTTT. It translates to CVSGTGNQPQHF.